The 18 T cell receptor beta chains below all came from one sample that was sequenced in a study of CD8+CD57+ T cells in acquired aplastic anemia. It was genomic DNA that served as the template for profiling TCR beta VDJ and CDR3. TCRdb recomputed calls from the reads with MiXCR, one row per CDR3 protein. This table has 89,000 or so distinct CDR3 sequences, 55% to 80% appearing once. By flow cytometry, patients selected for sequencing had shown an expansion of CD8+CD57+ cells. The sample comprised sorted CD4+, CD8+, or CD8+CD57+ T cells (not recorded which) from PBMCs. The receptors stem from a human donor with aplastic anemia.

V and J are TRBV6-1 and TRBJ2-5; D is perhaps TRBD2 (5 bases). The ends were cut back, 2 bases at V and 4 bases at J, with 14 bases in the middle. The CDR3 runs 15 residues. CDR1 is MNHNS, CDR2 SASEGT, per germline. The CDR3 coding sequence is TGTGCCAGCAGTGAAATAGTGGTCCGGGGAGAGACCCAGTACTTC. Residues: CASSEIVVRGETQYF.

Of note for this clonotype: This CDR3 fails to terminate in the conserved phenylalanine or tryptophan, so it likely reflects a read error. The chain links TRBV10-3 to TRBJ1-1; a possible D gene is TRBD1 (6 bases). The V and J ends lost 1 base and 0 bases respectively, with 9 bases between them. The CDR3 length is 15 residues. Germline V gene lookup returns CDR1 ENHRY and CDR2 SYGVKD. The CDR3 bases are TGTGCCATCAGTGAGTACAGGGACATGAACACTGAAGCTTTCCTT. Its translation is CAISEYRDMNTEAFL.

V is TRBV10-2 and J is TRBJ2-7; tentatively, D is TRBD2 (5 bases). The CDR3 has 12 residues. V dropped 6 bases and J dropped 3 bases, with 9 bases sitting between them. Germline CDR1 WSHSY, CDR2 SAAADI. CDR3 bases: TGCGCCAGCAGAAACGGGGTCTACGAGCAGTACTTC. Translated, it gives CASRNGVYEQYF.

The rearrangement links TRBV2 to TRBJ2-1; 7 bases agree with TRBD1. Losses at the gene ends were 7 bases for V and 5 bases for J; bases not matched to a gene: 5. The CDR3 is 13 residues long. CDR1 SNHLY and CDR2 FYNNEI come from the germline V gene. DNA for the CDR3: TGTGCCAGCACCTATCAGGGGGACAATGAGCAGTTCTTC. Translation: CASTYQGDNEQFF.

This clonotype has only a few counts. The chain is built from TRBV24-1 and TRBJ2-5; D could derive from TRBD1 or TRBD2 (5 bases each). Trimming shortened V by 5 bases and J by 4 bases, and 7 bases separated the two germline ends. Per germline, CDR1 KGHDR and CDR2 SFDVKD. The CDR3 contains 12 residues. In DNA, the CDR3 is TGTGCCACCAGTGCAGGGAGAGAGACCCAGTACTTC. Translating gives CATSAGRETQYF.

V and J are TRBV4-2 and TRBJ2-1, with TRBD2 matching 13 bases. The CDR3 consists of 15 residues. With V trimmed by 4 bases and J by 7 bases, 4 bases remained unmatched. Germline CDR1 LGHNA, CDR2 YNFKEQ. CDR3 sequence: CASSPRLAGGNEQFF. CDR3 nucleotides: TGTGCCAGCAGCCCCCGACTAGCGGGGGGAAATGAGCAGTTCTTC.

The chain joins TRBV10-3 to TRBJ1-2; D gene uncertain. CDR1 and CDR2 from the germline V gene are ENHRY and SYGVKD. The CDR3 length is 13 residues. Deletions cut 0 bases from V and 1 base from J, with 3 bases between. CDR3 DNA sequence: TGTGCCATCAGTGAGTCGAATAACTATGGCTACACCTTC. This gives the protein CAISESNNYGYTF.

A few counts support this clonotype. This chain uses TRBV20-1 with TRBJ1-5; unclear D gene. Trimming removed 2 bases at V and 2 bases at J, with 4 bases between. CDR1 is DFQATT and CDR2 is SNEGSKA in the germline V gene (reference sequence). The CDR3 runs 12 residues. The DNA for the CDR3 is TGCAGTGCTAGACAGGGCAATCAGCCCCAGCATTTT. As protein: CSARQGNQPQHF.

Turning to this clonotype: One end of the junction does not line up with germline, which may come from a read error. The chain employs TRBV10-3 and TRBJ2-7; TRBD2 might be the D (6 bases). Germline CDR1 and CDR2: ENHRY and SYGVKD. CDR3 length equals 16 residues. CDR3 protein: CAITRSLLADSYVQYF. The CDR3 DNA reads TGTGCCATCACCCGAAGCTTATTAGCGGACTCCTACGTGCAGTACTTC.

This clonotype was counted a few times. The chain has TRBV7-9 and TRBJ1-2, with D uncertain. Germline V gene sequence: CDR1 SEHNR, CDR2 FQNEAQ (reference sequence). The length of the CDR3 is 12 residues. The V end lost 1 base, the J end lost 8 bases, and 8 bases lay between the germline ends. The CDR3 DNA follows: TGTGCCAGCAGCTTAGAACCTATGGGCTACACCTTC. Translating gives CASSLEPMGYTF.

Of note for this clonotype: A single base separates this from a much larger clone, so it may be a read error. CDR3 protein: CASSQLAGGPWSEQFF. The CDR3 region has the DNA TGTGCCAGCAGTCAACTAGCGGGAGGGCCTTGGAGTGAGCAGTTCTTC. The V gene is TRBV6-1, the J gene TRBJ2-1, with 13 bases aligning to TRBD2. The CDR3 totals 16 residues. J was trimmed by 9 bases and V by 5 bases; bases with no gene match: 10. The germline CDR1 and CDR2 sequences are MNHNS and SASEGT.

The gene calls are TRBV29-1 and TRBJ2-7, with D maybe TRBD1 (6 bases). The V end was cut by 3 bases, the J end by 5 bases, with 8 bases between. The germline V gene has CDR1 SQVTM and CDR2 ANQGSEA. The CDR3 totals 11 residues. The CDR3 is CSVDRGHEQYF. The CDR3 DNA follows: TGCAGCGTTGACAGGGGTCACGAGCAGTACTTC.

This clonotype was detected only a few times. V usage is TRBV7-8 and J usage is TRBJ2-7; D gene ambiguous. The CDR3 totals 12 residues. Trimming stripped 5 bases from V and 5 bases from J, with 10 bases between. Germline-derived CDR1 and CDR2 are SGHVS and FQNEAQ. The CDR3 sequence: CASSRPGNEQYF. The CDR3, as DNA: TGTGCCAGCAGCCGCCCTGGAAACGAGCAGTACTTC.

V gene TRBV20-1 combines with J gene TRBJ1-3; 7 positions agree with TRBD1. CDR3 size: 14 residues. CDR1 is DFQATT and CDR2 is SNEGSKA in the germline V gene (reference sequence). J gave up 1 base and V 5 bases, and 5 bases lay outside the gene matches. In DNA form, the CDR3 reads TGCAGTGCTCGCCCGACAGGGTCTGGAAACACCATATATTTT. It encodes CSARPTGSGNTIYF.

The rearrangement joins TRBV11-1 to TRBJ2-5, with 10 bases fitting TRBD2. Germline V gives CDR1 SGHAT, CDR2 FQDESV (reference sequence). The CDR3 is 18 residues long. Unmatched junction bases numbered 17, after V lost 5 bases and J lost 5 bases. The CDR3 DNA sequence: TGTGCCAGCAGCGACCGGGGCAGAGCGGGAGGGCCAGACGAGACCCAGTACTTC. This translates into CASSDRGRAGGPDETQYF.

V usage is TRBV7-2 and J usage is TRBJ1-2; TRBD1 matches 7 bases. The CDR3 spans 15 residues. V trimming: 1 base; J trimming: 2 bases; junction bases outside the gene matches: 4. The germline gives CDR1 SGHTA, CDR2 FQGNSA. DNA of the CDR3: TGTGCCAGCAGCTTAGGGCTGACAGGGAACTATGGCTACACCTTC. Encoded protein: CASSLGLTGNYGYTF.

This clonotype was counted at least ten times. CDR3 residues: CASSGTGRYGYTF. CDR3 coding DNA: TGTGCCAGCAGCGGGACAGGTCGCTATGGCTACACCTTC. This rearrangement joins TRBV5-4 to TRBJ1-2; 8 bases line up with TRBD1. V lost 4 bases and J lost 4; bases outside the gene matches: 3. The V gene's germline CDR1 is SGHNT and CDR2 YYREEE (reference sequence). The length of the CDR3 is 13 residues.

This sequence joins TRBV24-1 and TRBJ2-2; 8 bases are a match to TRBD1. The CDR3 has 15 residues. V trimming: 3 bases; J trimming: 6 bases; junction bases outside the gene matches: 5. Germline CDR1 is KGHDR and CDR2 is SFDVKD. The CDR3 sequence is CATSDVDRGSGELFF. CDR3 sequence (DNA): TGTGCCACCAGTGATGTTGACAGGGGTTCCGGGGAGCTGTTTTTT.